The 27 T cell receptor beta chains presented below share a single source sample, sequenced in a study of blood T cells in healthy people across ages. Sample-barcoded 5' priming and a J-beta primer mix drove a second PCR of about 6 to 12 cycles. TCRdb recomputed calls from the 5' RACE reads with MiXCR, one row per CDR3 protein. The sample lists about 580,000 distinct CDR3 sequences, around 48% occurring once. The material sequenced was blood. The receptors were gathered from a man older than 75 in good health.

This clonotype was observed at least ten times. This sequence joins TRBV6-5 and TRBJ2-6; tentative D call: TRBD1 (6 bases). This CDR3 spans 15 amino acids. The germline V and J ends were trimmed by 6 bases and 1 base, with 10 bases remaining between them. CDR1 is MNHEY and CDR2 is SVGAGI in the germline V gene. This CDR3 reads CASRHDRSGANVLTF. DNA for the CDR3: TGTGCCAGCAGACACGACAGGTCTGGGGCCAACGTCCTGACTTTC.

This sequence joins TRBV20-1 and TRBJ2-1; 10 nucleotides line up with TRBD2. This CDR3 has 15 residues. The ends lost 0 bases at V and 10 bases at J; junction bases unmatched: 9. CDR1 DFQATT and CDR2 SNEGSKA come from the germline V gene (reference sequence). The CDR3, as DNA: TGCAGTGCTAGAGATACAGCGGGAGGGGCCTACGAGCAGTTCTTC. This sequence encodes CSARDTAGGAYEQFF.

The genes are TRBV20-1 and TRBJ2-7; TRBD1 matches at 8 bases. The CDR3 loop spans 14 amino acids. V shed 3 bases, J shed 4 bases, and the junction held 8 bases outside the gene matches. Looked up from germline, CDR1 is DFQATT and CDR2 is SNEGSKA (reference sequence). As DNA, the CDR3 is TGCAGTGCTAGTAATGACAGGGGCGAGTACGAGCAGTACTTC. This translates into CSASNDRGEYEQYF.

On this clonotype itself: This sequence may be a read error, since a much larger clone differs from it by one base. V is TRBV6-6 and J is TRBJ1-2; possibly TRBD1 for D (5 bases). This CDR3 region has 13 residues. CDR1 and CDR2 from the germline V gene are MNHNY and SVGAGI (reference sequence). For the CDR3, the DNA is TGTACCAGCAGTCTTAGACAGCCCTATGGCTACACCTTC. This translates into CTSSLRQPYGYTF.

The CDR3 region is CASSELAGLTGELFF. CDR3 DNA: TGTGCCAGCAGCGAACTAGCGGGGTTGACCGGGGAGCTGTTTTTT. This sequence joins TRBV7-2 and TRBJ2-2; 10 bases align to TRBD2. The germline gives CDR1 SGHTA, CDR2 FQGNSA. The CDR3 spans 15 residues. Trimming removed 5 bases from V and 5 bases from J; junction bases left unmatched: 5.

This clonotype was seen a few times. The chain has TRBV7-2 and TRBJ2-7, with TRBD1 identical over 7 bases. This CDR3 region has 15 residues. Losses at the gene ends were 2 bases for V and 1 base for J; bases not matched to a gene: 5. Germline values: CDR1 SGHTA, CDR2 FQGNSA. Written as DNA, the CDR3 is TGTGCCAGCAGCTTAAATCCAGGGGGATCCTACGAGCAGTACTTC. Protein product: CASSLNPGGSYEQYF.

A note on this clonotype: This may arise from a read error, as a much more abundant clone is one base away. The V and J genes are TRBV28 and TRBJ2-1, with 12 bases that match TRBD2. Germline loops: CDR1 MDHEN, CDR2 SYDVKM. Trimming removed 5 bases from V and 5 bases from J; junction bases left unmatched: 4. CDR3 length: 15 amino acids. CDR3 coding DNA: TGTGCCAGCAGTCCTTGGACTAGCGGGGACAATGAGCAGTTCTTC. Residues: CASSPWTSGDNEQFF.

This clonotype was counted only a few times. The chain links TRBV28 to TRBJ2-7, with D maybe TRBD1 (5 bases). Germline V gene sequence: CDR1 MDHEN, CDR2 SYDVKM. This CDR3 comprises 14 residues. Trimming took off 6 bases at V and 0 bases at J, with 12 bases between the two ends. DNA for the CDR3: TGTGCCAGCAGGACCCCACAGGTCTCCTACGAGCAGTACTTC. Its protein is CASRTPQVSYEQYF.

This clonotype showed up just a few times. The chain employs TRBV2 and TRBJ2-5; unclear D gene. Trimming shortened V by 2 bases and J by 0 bases, and 7 bases separated the two germline ends. CDR1 SNHLY and CDR2 FYNNEI come from the germline V gene. CDR3 length: 14 amino acids. Here the CDR3 DNA reads TGTGCCAGCAGTGAAATCACTAACCAAGAGACCCAGTACTTC. This codes for CASSEITNQETQYF.

This clonotype has just a few counts. The V call is TRBV7-2, the J call TRBJ2-1, with TRBD2 matching over 9 bases. V was pared by 3 bases and J by 6 bases, with 6 bases of the junction left unmatched. Germline loops: CDR1 SGHTA, CDR2 FQGNSA. This CDR3 has 15 amino acids. The DNA for the CDR3 is TGTGCCAGCAGCTTCTGGACTAGCGAGGGCAATGAGCAGTTCTTC. Its translation: CASSFWTSEGNEQFF.

This clonotype was detected ten times or more. J is TRBJ2-3 and V is TRBV29-1; D gene uncertain. The germline V and J ends were trimmed by 4 bases and 0 bases, with 5 bases remaining between them. This CDR3 is built from 12 residues. Germline V gene lookup returns CDR1 SQVTM and CDR2 ANQGSEA. CDR3 loop: CSVGPSTDTQYF. CDR3 in DNA: TGCAGCGTTGGGCCGAGCACAGATACGCAGTATTTT.

V and J are TRBV29-1 and TRBJ1-1; D is perhaps TRBD1 (5 bases). Germline V lookup: CDR1 SQVTM, CDR2 ANQGSEA. This CDR3 has 13 amino acids. Between the trimmed V and J ends, which lost 4 bases and 2 bases, there was a span of 11 bases. The CDR3: CSVGQGLNTEAFF. CDR3 DNA sequence: TGCAGCGTTGGCCAGGGACTCAACACTGAAGCTTTCTTT.

As regards this clonotype: Germline and junction disagree at one end, which may indicate a read error. This chain joins TRBV7-2 and TRBJ2-3; no reliable D call. Germline V CDR1 and CDR2: SGHTA, FQGNSA. The CDR3 is 13 amino acids. The CDR3 spells CACSFGHTDTQYF. The CDR3 bases are TGTGCCTGCAGCTTCGGCCACACAGATACGCAGTATTTT.

The chain is built from TRBV6-5 and TRBJ1-2, with 7 bases matching TRBD1. The germline V gene has CDR1 MNHEY and CDR2 SVGAGI. This CDR3 region has 13 residues. V lost 5 bases, J lost 12 bases, and 12 bases stayed unmatched. CDR3 in DNA: TGTGCCAGCAGTGATGGCAGGGGGGGAGTTAACACCTTC. It codes for CASSDGRGGVNTF.

J is TRBJ2-3 and V is TRBV9; 11 bases agree with TRBD1. J gave up 0 bases and V 3 bases, and 6 bases lay outside the gene matches. The CDR3 length is 17 residues. CDR1 and CDR2 from the germline V gene are SGDLS and YYNGEE. The CDR3 DNA is TGTGCCAGCAGCGCCCGGGACAGGGGGACCAGCACAGATACGCAGTATTTT. Translated: CASSARDRGTSTDTQYF.

This rearrangement joins TRBV29-1 to TRBJ2-3; 9 nucleotides align to TRBD2. This CDR3 is built from 15 residues. V gave up 5 bases and J gave up 5 bases; unmatched junction bases: 11. Germline CDR1 reads SQVTM; CDR2 reads ANQGSEA. CDR3 bases: TGCAGCGTTAGGGGGGTAGCGGGAGACGGAGATACGCAGTATTTT. It codes for CSVRGVAGDGDTQYF.

Only a few counts were recorded for this clonotype. V is TRBV4-1 and J is TRBJ2-3, with D uncertain. Germline CDR1 is MGHRA and CDR2 is YSYEKL. This CDR3 is 15 amino acids long. Trimming shortened V by 1 base and J by 0 bases, and 8 bases separated the two germline ends. The CDR3 nucleotides read TGCGCCAGCAGCCAAGGGCTCGGGAGCACAGATACGCAGTATTTT. Translating gives CASSQGLGSTDTQYF.

This clonotype has a single count. The chain uses TRBV28 and TRBJ2-7; 8 nucleotides agree with TRBD1. CDR3 length: 12 residues. The germline gives CDR1 MDHEN, CDR2 SYDVKM. The J segment lost 8 bases and the V segment lost 6 bases, leaving 6 bases of the junction unmatched. The CDR3 spells CASSRQGLKQYF. The CDR3 DNA reads as TGTGCCAGCAGCCGACAGGGGCTAAAGCAGTACTTC.

The genes are TRBV7-9 and TRBJ2-2, with D possibly matching TRBD1 (5 bases). Deletions cut 2 bases from V and 6 bases from J, with 10 bases between. Germline V gene sequence: CDR1 SEHNR, CDR2 FQNEAQ (reference sequence). The CDR3 is 14 residues long. The DNA of the CDR3 is TGTGCCAGCAGCTTATCAGGGATCCCCGGGGAGCTGTTTTTT. Translation gives CASSLSGIPGELFF.

The chain combines TRBV27 with TRBJ2-7; 7 positions agree with TRBD2. Germline V gene lookup returns CDR1 MNHEY and CDR2 SMNVEV (reference sequence). CDR3 length: 12 amino acids. V lost 6 bases to trimming and J lost 1 base; unmatched junction nucleotides: 0. The CDR3 loop is CASSGRSYEQYF. The CDR3 DNA sequence: TGTGCCAGCAGCGGGAGGTCCTACGAGCAGTACTTC.

This clonotype has a count of ten or more. V usage is TRBV5-1 and J usage is TRBJ2-5; a weak D match, TRBD1 (5 bases). The ends were cut back, 4 bases at V and 1 base at J, with 14 bases in the middle. The CDR3 consists of 15 residues. CDR1 SGHRS and CDR2 YFSETQ come from the germline V gene. In nucleotides, the CDR3 is TGCGCCAGCAGCGTCGGCCCAAGGGGCCAAGAGACCCAGTACTTC. Protein sequence: CASSVGPRGQETQYF.

This clonotype was seen many times. V usage is TRBV6-6 and J usage is TRBJ2-6; perhaps TRBD1 as D (6 bases). Trimming took 2 bases from V and 0 from J, leaving 11 bases between them. The V gene's germline CDR1 is MNHNY and CDR2 SVGAGI (reference sequence). The CDR3 has 17 residues. The CDR3, as DNA: TGTGCCAGCAGTTACGGACAGCACAGCTCTGGGGCCAACGTCCTGACTTTC. It is translated as CASSYGQHSSGANVLTF.

Comment on this clonotype: Relative to the germline gene, one junction end is altered; a read error may explain this. V and J are TRBV11-1 and TRBJ2-1, with D unresolved. CDR1 SGHAT and CDR2 FQDESV come from the germline V gene (reference sequence). The CDR3 sequence is 14 residues long. In nucleotides, the CDR3 is TGTGCCAGCAGCTTAGCGACCCCACCGGCTGAGCGGTTCTTC. Protein sequence: CASSLATPPAERFF.

V usage is TRBV10-2 and J usage is TRBJ2-7; either TRBD1 or TRBD2 may supply D (6 bases each). The CDR3 sequence is 14 residues long. The germline V gene has CDR1 WSHSY and CDR2 SAAADI. The V end was cut by 0 bases, the J end by 2 bases, with 8 bases between. The CDR3: CASSESGGTYEQYF. Here the CDR3 DNA reads TGCGCCAGCAGTGAGTCGGGGGGCACCTACGAGCAGTACTTC.

This clonotype was seen once. The chain recombines TRBV7-9 with TRBJ2-7, with TRBD1 matching 7 bases. This CDR3 region has 13 residues. With 5 bases clipped from V and 4 bases from J, the junction kept 5 bases outside the gene matches. Germline assignment: CDR1 SEHNR and CDR2 FQNEAQ (reference sequence). This CDR3 is CASSGAGGYEQYF. The CDR3 coding sequence is TGTGCCAGCAGCGGAGCAGGGGGTTACGAGCAGTACTTC.

The V and J genes are TRBV28 and TRBJ1-6; TRBD1 is a possible D gene (5 bases). Trimming removed 7 bases from V and 6 bases from J, with 13 bases in between. The V gene's germline CDR1 is MDHEN and CDR2 SYDVKM. This CDR3 comprises 14 residues. The CDR3 bases are TGTGCCAGCAACGGGGGAACGGGTAATTCACCCCTCCACTTT. Translation gives CASNGGTGNSPLHF. Full variable domain (remainder filled in from reference TRBV28 and TRBJ1-6): DVKVTQSSRYLVKRTGEKVFLECVQDMDHENMFWYRQDPGLGLRLIYFSYDVKMKEKGDIPEGYSVSREKKERFSLILESASTNQTSMYLCASNGGTGNSPLHFGNGTRLTVT.

The chain is built from TRBV6-2 or TRBV6-3 and TRBJ2-1; weak D call: TRBD2 (5 bases). Germline V gives CDR1 MNHEY, CDR2 SVGEGT. Trimming pared 6 bases from V and 0 bases from J, leaving 9 bases between. The CDR3 is 14 residues long. In DNA, the CDR3 is TGTGCCAGCAGGATAGGGAGCTCCTACAATGAGCAGTTCTTC. Its translation: CASRIGSSYNEQFF.